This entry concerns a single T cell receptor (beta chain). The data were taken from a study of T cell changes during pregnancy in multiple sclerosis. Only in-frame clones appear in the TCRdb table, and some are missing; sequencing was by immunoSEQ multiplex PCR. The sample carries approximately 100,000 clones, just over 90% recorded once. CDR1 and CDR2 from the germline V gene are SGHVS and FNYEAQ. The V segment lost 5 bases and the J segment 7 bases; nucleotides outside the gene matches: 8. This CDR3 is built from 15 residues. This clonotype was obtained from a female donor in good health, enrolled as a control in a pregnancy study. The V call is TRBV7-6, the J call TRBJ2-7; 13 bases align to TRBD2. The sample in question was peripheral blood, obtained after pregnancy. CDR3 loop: CASSLLAGGPEEQYF. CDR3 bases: TGTGCCAGCAGCCTACTAGCGGGAGGGCCAGAAGAGCAGTACTTC.